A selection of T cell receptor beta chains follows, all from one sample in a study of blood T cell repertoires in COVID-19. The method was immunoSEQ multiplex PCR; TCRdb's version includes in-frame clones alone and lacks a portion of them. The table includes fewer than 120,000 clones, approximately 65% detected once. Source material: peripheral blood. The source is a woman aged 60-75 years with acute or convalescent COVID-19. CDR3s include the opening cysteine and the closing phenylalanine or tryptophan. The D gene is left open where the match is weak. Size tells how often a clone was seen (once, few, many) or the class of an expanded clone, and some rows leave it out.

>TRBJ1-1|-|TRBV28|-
TGTGCCAGCCGGGGGGGGGTTTCGACCACTGAAGCTTTCTTT
CASRGGVSTTEAFF
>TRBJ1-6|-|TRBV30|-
TGTGCCTGGAGTCGTAATTCACCCCTCCACTTT
CAWSRNSPLHF
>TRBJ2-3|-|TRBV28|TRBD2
TGTGCCAGCAGGTCCTCAGCGGGGGGTCTAGATACGCAGTATTTT
CASRSSAGGLDTQYF
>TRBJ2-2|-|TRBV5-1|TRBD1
TGCGCCAGCAGCTCCGGGACAGGGGGGATGGGCACCGGGGAGCTGTTTTTT
CASSSGTGGMGTGELFF
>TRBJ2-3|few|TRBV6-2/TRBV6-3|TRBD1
TGTGCCAGCAGTAAACCGGGACAGGGGACAGATACGCAGTATTTT
CASSKPGQGTDTQYF
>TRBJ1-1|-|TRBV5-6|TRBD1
TGTGCCAGCAGCTGGAGACAGGGGGCACAAGCTTTCTTT
CASSWRQGAQAFF
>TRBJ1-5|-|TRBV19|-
TGTGCCAGTAGTATAGATAGGCCGGGGAATCAGCCCCAGCATTTT
CASSIDRPGNQPQHF
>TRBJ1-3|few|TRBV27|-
TGTGCCATCTCCCGGGACTTACCTTATTACTCTGGAAACACCATATATTTT
CAISRDLPYYSGNTIYF
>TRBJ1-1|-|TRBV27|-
TGTGCCAGCAGTTTATCAGCGTCCTATGGAGCTTTCTTT
CASSLSASYGAFF
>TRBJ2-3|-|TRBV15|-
TGTGCCACCAGCAGAGATCAAGATACGCAGTATTTT
CATSRDQDTQYF
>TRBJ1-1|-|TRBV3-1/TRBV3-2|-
TGTGCCAGCAGCCCCGCCGCAGGGCCAGCCACTGAAGCTTTCTTT
CASSPAAGPATEAFF
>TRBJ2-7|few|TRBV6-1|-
TGTGCCAGCAGTGAAGGAATACTAAGCTCCTACGAGCAGTACTTC
CASSEGILSSYEQYF
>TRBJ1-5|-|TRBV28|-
TGTGCCAGCAGTTTATGGGAACAGGTGAATCAGCCCCAGCATTTT
CASSLWEQVNQPQHF
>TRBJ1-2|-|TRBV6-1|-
TGTGCCAGCAGTGAAGTAAGGGACTCCGATAACTATGGCTACACCTTC
CASSEVRDSDNYGYTF
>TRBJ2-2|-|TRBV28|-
TGTGCCAGCAGTTTAAGACTGCTGATCGGAACCGGGGAGCTGTTTTTT
CASSLRLLIGTGELFF
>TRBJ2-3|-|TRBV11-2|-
TGTGCCAGCAGCTTAGTTGGGGCGCGCGCAGATACGCAGTATTTT
CASSLVGARADTQYF
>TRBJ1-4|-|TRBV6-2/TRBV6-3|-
TGTGCCAGCAGTAACACGGGGATCAGCTTCAACAGACTGTTTTTT
CASSNTGISFNRLFF
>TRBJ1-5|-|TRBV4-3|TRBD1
TGCGCCAGCAGCCCGGACAGGGGGCGACAGCCCCAGCATTTT
CASSPDRGRQPQHF
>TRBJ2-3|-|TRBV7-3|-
TGTGCCAGCAGCTTAGGGCAGAGCACAGATACGCAGTATTTT
CASSLGQSTDTQYF
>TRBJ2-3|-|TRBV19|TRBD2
TGTGCCACCGATGAGGGGAGGGGCGCGCAGTATTTT
CATDEGRGAQYF
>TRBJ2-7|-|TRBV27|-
TGTGCCAGCAGTTTCTACAGCAGGGGCTCCATCTCCTACGAGCAGTACTTC
CASSFYSRGSISYEQYF
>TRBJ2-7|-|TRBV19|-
TGTGCCAGCCGCGCTGGGACAAACAACGAGCAGTACTTC
CASRAGTNNEQYF
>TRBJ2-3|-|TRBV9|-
TGTGCCAGCAGCGCCGGGAGAAGGGATACGCAGTATTTT
CASSAGRRDTQYF
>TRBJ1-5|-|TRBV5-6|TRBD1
TGTGCCAGCAGCCAAAGGACAGGGGGGAATCAGCCCCAGCATTTT
CASSQRTGGNQPQHF
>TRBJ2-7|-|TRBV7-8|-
TGTGCCAGCAGCTTAGAAGAGTGGAGCTCCTACGAGCAGTACTTC
CASSLEEWSSYEQYF
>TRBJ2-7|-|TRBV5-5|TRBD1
TGTGCCAGCAGCTTCACAAACACAGGGGGACGCGAGCAGTACTTC
CASSFTNTGGREQYF
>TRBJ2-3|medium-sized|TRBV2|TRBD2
TGTGCCAGCAGTGGACTAGCGCTCACAGATACGCAGTATTTT
CASSGLALTDTQYF
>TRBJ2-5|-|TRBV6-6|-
TGTGCCAGCAATCGAGATTTCGGGGGAACGGAGACCCAGTACTTC
CASNRDFGGTETQYF
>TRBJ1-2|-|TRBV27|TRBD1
TGTGCCAGCAGCAAAGATACAGACAGGGGCTATGGCTACACCTTC
CASSKDTDRGYGYTF
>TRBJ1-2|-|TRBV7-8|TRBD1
TGTGCCAGCAGCGATAGAAGGACAGGGACCCCTAACTATGGCTACACCTTC
CASSDRRTGTPNYGYTF
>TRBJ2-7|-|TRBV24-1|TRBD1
TGTGCCACCAGTGATCCGGGACAGGGGCTTCAAGCGCAGTACTTC
CATSDPGQGLQAQYF
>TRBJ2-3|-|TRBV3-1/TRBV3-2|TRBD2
TGTGCCAGCAGCCAATCAGGCGGGGGAGCTACGCAGTATTTT
CASSQSGGGATQYF
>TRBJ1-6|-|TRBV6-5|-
TGTGCCAGCCTCCCCGCGAGCTCCTATAATTCACCCCTCCACTTT
CASLPASSYNSPLHF
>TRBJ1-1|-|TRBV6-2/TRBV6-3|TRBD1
TGTGCCAGCAGTAATGACAGGGCTGACACTGAAGCTTTCTTT
CASSNDRADTEAFF
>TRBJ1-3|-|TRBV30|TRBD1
TGTGCCTGGAGTTATGGGACAGGAGGAAACACCATATATTTT
CAWSYGTGGNTIYF
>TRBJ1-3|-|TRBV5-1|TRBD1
TGCGCCAGCAGCATAGCCGGGACAGGGGGCTCTGGAAACACCATATATTTT
CASSIAGTGGSGNTIYF
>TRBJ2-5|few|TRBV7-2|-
TGTGCCAGCAGCTTAGCTTGGGGGGGCAGGGAGACCCAGTACTTC
CASSLAWGGRETQYF
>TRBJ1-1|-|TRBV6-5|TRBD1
TGTGCCAGCATGTACAGGGGAGGCACTGAAGCTTTCTTT
CASMYRGGTEAFF
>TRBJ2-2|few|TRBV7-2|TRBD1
TGTGCCAGCAGCTTAACCCAGAACAGGGGGAAAACCGGGGAGCTGTTTTTT
CASSLTQNRGKTGELFF
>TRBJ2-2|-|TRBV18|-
TGTGCCAGCTCACGAGAAAACACCGGGGAGCTGTTTTTT
CASSRENTGELFF
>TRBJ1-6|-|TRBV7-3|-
TGTGCCAGCAGCCGCGGGACCTCCAATTCACCCCTCCACTTT
CASSRGTSNSPLHF
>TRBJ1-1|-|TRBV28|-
TGTGCCAGCACCCTCGGCGGGGAAGCTTTCTTT
CASTLGGEAFF
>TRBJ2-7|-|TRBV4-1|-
TGCGCCAGCAGCCAGGGGCCTCCGGGCGAGCAGTACTTC
CASSQGPPGEQYF
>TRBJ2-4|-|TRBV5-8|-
TGTGCCAGCAGCTTGGGGGGCCCCGGGAGCGCAAACATTCAGTACTTC
CASSLGGPGSANIQYF
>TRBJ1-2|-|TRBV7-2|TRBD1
TGTGCCAGCAGCTCCAGGGGGGTGACCTATGGCTACACCTTC
CASSSRGVTYGYTF
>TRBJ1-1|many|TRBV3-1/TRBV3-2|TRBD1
TGTGCCAGCAGCCCTCGTCCCGGGACAGGGACCACTGAAGCTTTCTTT
CASSPRPGTGTTEAFF
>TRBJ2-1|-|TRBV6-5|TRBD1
TGTGCCAGCAGTTTTGGGACAGGGCGGGAGCAGTTCTTC
CASSFGTGREQFF
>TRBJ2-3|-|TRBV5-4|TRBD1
TGTGCCAGCAGCTTGCAGGGGGAAGACACGCAGTATTTT
CASSLQGEDTQYF
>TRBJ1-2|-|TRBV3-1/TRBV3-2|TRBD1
TGTGCCAGCAGCCTGGGACAGGCATATGGCTACACCTTC
CASSLGQAYGYTF